Only a few counts were recorded for the clone carrying this T cell receptor beta chain. As yet, its antigen is unknown. Based on CD45RO/CCR7/CD25/CD127/CD95/CD27, CD4+ regulatory, stem cell-like memory, naive and central memory cells were sorted. The data were taken from a study of beta chain features in type 1 diabetes. Study summary: Sorted cell examination encompassed roughly 110,000,000 cells across all samples. Notes on the study in general: Sampled from patients, naive, central memory and Treg TCRB repertoires appeared more similar than those sampled from healthy donors. Using cDNA template may skew counts toward highly expressing activated cells.

Expressed TCRB transcripts were sequenced because the isolated RNA had all been reverse transcribed beforehand. The method was immunoSEQ multiplex PCR; TCRdb's version includes in-frame clones alone and lacks a portion of them. In the table there are 250,000 to 400,000 clones, about 15% of which are singletons. V was trimmed by 4 bases and J by 0 bases, leaving 11 bases between them. Per the germline V gene, CDR1 is SGHAT and CDR2 is FQNNGV. CDR3 length equals 15 residues. The clonotype was recovered from a man under 40 in good health. Sequenced sample: central memory CD4+ T cells from blood. The gene calls are TRBV11-2 and TRBJ2-3, with D possibly matching TRBD2 (5 bases). CDR3 region: CASSSDGKSTDTQYF. The CDR3 DNA follows: TGTGCCAGCAGCTCGGACGGGAAAAGCACAGATACGCAGTATTTT.